Presented here are 2 T cell receptor beta chains from one specimen sequenced in a study of blood T cell repertoires in COVID-19 (dated by TCRdb to 2020 to 2021). The library was obtained by the immunoSEQ multiplex PCR assay. The table was pulled from immuneACCESS by TCRdb, which kept in-frame rearrangements only. Such tables lose some clones; where checked, under half of the loss comes from unresolved V genes, and the rest has no known cause. This sample holds some 400,000 clones; around 89% were observed only once. The top ten hold roughly 1.1% of the sample. Sequencing used PBMCs or T cells enriched from blood (not recorded which). Receptor source: a man under 40 who had recovered from COVID-19.

V gene TRBV6-5 combines with J gene TRBJ2-3; the match to TRBD2 covers 12 bases. The CDR3 is 15 residues long. CDR1 MNHEY and CDR2 SVGAGI come from the germline V gene. V lost 5 bases, J lost 8 bases, and 8 bases stayed unmatched. CDR3 loop: CASSPRTSGTATQYF. CDR3 bases: TGTGCCAGCAGTCCCCGGACTAGCGGGACTGCTACGCAGTATTTT.

This chain links TRBV19 with TRBJ2-2, with 7 positions matching TRBD1. Germline values: CDR1 LNHDA, CDR2 SQIVND (reference sequence). V trimming: 6 bases; J trimming: 2 bases; junction bases outside the gene matches: 3. CDR3 length: 14 amino acids. The CDR3 region is CASRGQSNTGELFF. CDR3 DNA: TGTGCCAGTAGGGGACAGTCCAACACCGGGGAGCTGTTTTTT.